This TCR beta chain came from a study of blood T cell repertoires in COVID-19. J was trimmed by 0 bases and V by 4 bases; bases with no gene match: 9. The CDR3 is 17 amino acids. Germline V gene lookup returns CDR1 LGHNA and CDR2 YSLEER. This clone was found once. The assay was immunoSEQ multiplex PCR, and TCRdb's table has in-frame clones only and misses some. The sample has 45,000 or so clones; 88% are singletons. The sequence came from a human donor in a cohort sampled during active COVID-19. The rearrangement uses TRBV4-3 and TRBJ2-1; 7 bases line up with TRBD1. Sequenced material: peripheral blood. CDR3: CASSPQYRGRSYNEQFF. CDR3 in DNA: TGCGCCAGCAGCCCCCAATACAGGGGACGCTCCTACAATGAGCAGTTCTTC.